This T cell receptor beta chain came from a study of T-cell reconstitution after alpha-beta-depleted transplantation in children. Ten or more counts support this clonotype. A library of TCRbeta sequences, prepared with unique molecular identifiers, was generated. TCRdb processed the PCR reads anew with MiXCR; each CDR3 protein has one entry. The sample yields about 360,000 distinct CDR3 sequences, 13% seen once. This CDR3 spans 17 amino acids. The V gene's germline CDR1 is LGHDT and CDR2 YNNKEL (reference sequence). The germline V and J ends were trimmed by 1 base and 6 bases, with 19 bases remaining between them.

The chain combines TRBV3-1 with TRBJ2-1; D remains ambiguous. Sequenced material: PBMCs, taken from the stem cell graft. This TCR was recovered from a human donor who donated a stem cell graft to a child with Fanconi anemia. CDR3 nucleotide sequence: TGTGCCAGCAGCCAAGGGATCGTCTGGGGAAATGTCAATGAGCAGTTCTTC. Residues: CASSQGIVWGNVNEQFF.